Listed here are 21 T cell receptor beta chains from one sample, sequenced in a study of blood T cell repertoires in COVID-19. TCRdb's table, derived via immunoSEQ multiplex PCR, lists solely in-frame clones and lacks some. The top ten clones hold just under 30% of a sample with around 120,000 clones, around 87% of them seen once. Sequencing was done on a sample of peripheral blood. The receptor set was obtained from a woman in her sixties or seventies with acute or convalescent COVID-19.

A few counts support this clone. The J gene is TRBJ2-7, the V gene TRBV7-9; the match to TRBD2 covers 7 bases. This CDR3 region has 14 residues. Per the germline V gene, CDR1 is SEHNR and CDR2 is FQNEAQ (reference sequence). The trim removed 5 bases at V and 7 bases at J, leaving 11 bases unmatched. The CDR3, as DNA: TGTGCCAGCAGCCAGCGGGCCCCGGGGGGAGAGCAGTACTTC. Encoded protein: CASSQRAPGGEQYF.

This clone was seen once. V and J are TRBV7-9 and TRBJ2-5, with D perhaps TRBD2 (6 bases). V lost 5 bases and J lost 3, with 16 bases in between. This CDR3 spans 15 amino acids. Per the germline V gene, CDR1 is SEHNR and CDR2 is FQNEAQ (reference sequence). For the CDR3, the DNA is TGTGCCAGCAGCATATTCCGGGAGACGGAAGAGACCCAGTACTTC. As protein: CASSIFRETEETQYF.

This rearrangement joins TRBV4-1 to TRBJ1-1, with D uncertain. CDR1 and CDR2 (germline): MGHRA, YSYEKL. The CDR3 is 18 residues long. V lost 4 bases to trimming and J lost 7 bases, with 28 bases between them. For the CDR3, the DNA is TGCGCCAGCAGCCGCCTGGTTCCCCCCGTGGCAGCGAACGTTGAAGCTTTCTTT. Its protein product is CASSRLVPPVAANVEAFF.

As DNA, the CDR3 is TGTGCCAGCAGTGAAGCGAATTGGGGACAGGGTAACGAGCAGTACTTC. Translating gives CASSEANWGQGNEQYF. The chain employs TRBV2 and TRBJ2-7, with TRBD1 matching 9 bases. V shed 0 bases and J 5 bases; nucleotides not matched to a gene: 8. Looked up from germline, CDR1 is SNHLY and CDR2 is FYNNEI. This CDR3 spans 16 amino acids. The complete variable domain, with remaining parts taken from reference TRBV2 and TRBJ2-7, reads EPEVTQTPSHQVTQMGQEVILRCVPISNHLYFYWYRQILGQKVEFLVSFYNNEISEKSEIFDDQFSVERPDGSNFTLKIRSTKLEDSAMYFCASSEANWGQGNEQYFGPGTRLTVT.

V and J are TRBV2 and TRBJ2-1; 9 bases fit TRBD2. Germline CDR1 SNHLY, CDR2 FYNNEI. Trimming cost V 9 bases and J 2 bases; bases outside gene matches: 2. The CDR3 has 13 residues. CDR3 sequence: CASSGGPYNEQFF. The CDR3 region has the DNA TGTGCCAGTAGCGGGGGCCCCTACAATGAGCAGTTCTTC.

The V and J genes are TRBV4-1 and TRBJ2-4; TRBD1 is a possible D gene (6 bases). V was cut by 7 bases and J by 0 bases, with 13 bases left in between. CDR1 is MGHRA and CDR2 is YSYEKL in the germline V gene. This CDR3 comprises 15 residues. In nucleotides, the CDR3 is TGCGCCAGCAAACGAACAGGGCTAGCCAAAAACATTCAGTACTTC. This translates into CASKRTGLAKNIQYF.

The V call is TRBV5-1, the J call TRBJ2-5; 12 bases align to TRBD1. The CDR3 runs 17 residues. V lost 3 bases and J lost 3; bases outside the gene matches: 9. Germline lookup yields CDR1 SGHRS and CDR2 YFSETQ. In DNA form, the CDR3 reads TGCGCCAGCAGCTCGGGACAGGGGGCGATTGGGAAAGAGACCCAGTACTTC. Its translation: CASSSGQGAIGKETQYF.

The rearrangement links TRBV15 to TRBJ2-5, with D hard to call. V shed 0 bases and J shed 5 bases, with 13 bases lying between them. Germline CDR1 reads LNHNV; CDR2 reads YYDKDF (reference sequence). The CDR3 extends over 15 amino acids. In nucleotides, the CDR3 is TGTGCCACCAGCAGAGATCCAGGCAAGTGGGAGACCCAGTACTTC. Translated: CATSRDPGKWETQYF. Full variable domain (remainder filled in from reference TRBV15 and TRBJ2-5): DAMVIQNPRYQVTQFGKPVTLSCSQTLNHNVMYWYQQKSSQAPKLLFHYYDKDFNNEADTPDNFQSRRPNTSFCFLDIRSPGLGDTAMYLCATSRDPGKWETQYFGPGTRLLVL.

Only one count was recorded for this clone. CDR3 DNA sequence: TGTGCCAGCAGCTCAACACTGAACACTGAAGCTTTCTTT. It translates to CASSSTLNTEAFF. This chain links TRBV9 with TRBJ1-1; D call uncertain. CDR1 is SGDLS and CDR2 is YYNGEE in the germline V gene. V was shortened by 4 bases and J by 0 bases, with 7 bases between the two germline ends. This CDR3 is 13 amino acids long.

The chain links TRBV3-1 (or the pseudogene TRBV3-2) to TRBJ2-7; D remains unclear. The germline V gene encodes CDR1 LGHDT and CDR2 YNNKEL (reference sequence). CDR3 length equals 11 residues. V was shortened by 2 bases and J by 4 bases, with 3 bases between the two germline ends. The CDR3 spells CASSQLYEQYF. CDR3 DNA sequence: TGTGCCAGCAGCCAACTATACGAGCAGTACTTC.

In its sample, this clone was seen a few times. The gene calls are TRBV2 and TRBJ1-1; maybe TRBD1 (5 bases). Trimming pared 3 bases from V and 10 bases from J, leaving 12 bases between. CDR1 and CDR2 (germline): SNHLY, FYNNEI. CDR3 length: 12 amino acids. The CDR3 coding sequence is TGTGCCAGCAGTGAGGCCCCAGGGTCAGCTTTCTTT. Protein: CASSEAPGSAFF.

The chain links TRBV6-2 or TRBV6-3 to TRBJ2-1; 9 bases map to TRBD1. Germline assignment: CDR1 MNHEY and CDR2 SVGEGT. With V trimmed by 6 bases and J by 10 bases, 13 bases remained unmatched. This CDR3 spans 15 amino acids. CDR3 coding DNA: TGTGCCAGCAGCGACGGACAGGGGACAATCCGGGAGCAGTTCTTC. This encodes CASSDGQGTIREQFF.

This chain uses TRBV9 with TRBJ2-3, with 7 positions matching TRBD1. CDR1 SGDLS and CDR2 YYNGEE come from the germline V gene. V lost 3 bases, J lost 8 bases, and 9 bases stayed unmatched. This CDR3 is 14 amino acids long. The CDR3 bases are TGTGCCAGCAGCGGGGGACAGAACGGGCTTACGCAGTATTTT. Protein: CASSGGQNGLTQYF.

The chain uses TRBV6-2 or TRBV6-3 and TRBJ1-5; D call uncertain. The germline V gene encodes CDR1 MNHEY and CDR2 SVGEGT. This CDR3 comprises 15 residues. V was shortened by 5 bases and J by 3 bases, with 14 bases between the two germline ends. The CDR3 nucleotides read TGTGCCAGCAGTCCGCTCCGAGACACCAATCAGCCCCAGCATTTT. Amino acids: CASSPLRDTNQPQHF.

V is TRBV10-1 and J is TRBJ2-3; 7 bases match TRBD1. Germline values: CDR1 WNHNN, CDR2 SYGVQD (reference sequence). Losses at the gene ends were 2 bases for V and 11 bases for J; bases not matched to a gene: 4. This CDR3 has 12 amino acids. As DNA, the CDR3 is TGCGCCAGCAGTGAGCCGGGACAGAAGCAGTATTTT. Its protein product is CASSEPGQKQYF.

This rearrangement joins TRBV7-9 to TRBJ1-3, with a tentative D call TRBD1 (5 bases). This CDR3 comprises 15 residues. Deletions cut 3 bases from V and 3 bases from J, with 12 bases between. The V gene's germline CDR1 is SEHNR and CDR2 FQNEAQ (reference sequence). CDR3 sequence: CASSFGGADGNTIYF. For the CDR3, the DNA is TGTGCCAGCAGCTTTGGCGGGGCAGATGGAAACACCATATATTTT.

The CDR3 DNA sequence: TGCGCCAGCAGCTTGGAGCCGACGGGTTCTCTCGAGCAGTACTTC. Protein: CASSLEPTGSLEQYF. The chain recombines TRBV5-1 with TRBJ2-7, with D unresolved. The length of the CDR3 is 15 residues. Germline V lookup: CDR1 SGHRS, CDR2 YFSETQ. The V gene lost 0 bases and the J gene lost 6 bases, with 16 bases spanning the gap. The full variable domain, rest sourced from reference TRBV5-1 and TRBJ2-7, is KAGVTQTPRYLIKTRGQQVTLSCSPISGHRSVSWYQQTPGQGLQFLFEYFSETQRNKGNFPGRFSGRQFSNSRSEMNVSTLELGDSALYLCASSLEPTGSLEQYFGPGTRLTVT.

This clone has a handful of counts. The CDR3 is CASSQLAGDSPLHF. The CDR3 bases are TGCGCCAGCAGCCAGTTGGCAGGGGATTCACCCCTCCACTTT. J is TRBJ1-6 and V is TRBV4-1; D may be TRBD1 (6 bases). With 3 bases removed from V and 8 bases from J, the gap between germline ends came to 11 bases. The germline gives CDR1 MGHRA, CDR2 YSYEKL. There are 14 residues in the CDR3.

The chain recombines TRBV5-1 with TRBJ2-7; 7 nucleotides match TRBD1. V was pared by 4 bases and J by 2 bases, with 3 bases of the junction left unmatched. The CDR3 extends over 13 amino acids. Germline V CDR1 and CDR2: SGHRS, YFSETQ. The CDR3 reads CASSPQGAYEQYF. CDR3 coding DNA: TGCGCCAGCAGCCCCCAGGGGGCCTACGAGCAGTACTTC.

J is TRBJ1-2 and V is TRBV7-9, with 9 bases aligning to TRBD1. The CDR3 runs 15 residues. From germline, CDR1 is SEHNR and CDR2 FQNEAQ (reference sequence). V shed 2 bases, J shed 4 bases, and the junction held 5 bases outside the gene matches. This chain's CDR3 is CASSLSGQGSYGYTF. Here the CDR3 DNA reads TGTGCCAGCAGCTTAAGCGGACAGGGGAGCTATGGCTACACCTTC.

This clone was observed a few times. The chain links TRBV5-3 to TRBJ1-1; 10 nucleotides agree with TRBD1. TRBV5-3 has ORF status, its function being uncertain. With V trimmed by 4 bases and J by 6 bases, 15 bases remained unmatched. This CDR3 is 17 amino acids long. CDR3 nucleotide sequence: TGTGCCAGAAGCCCCGGGACAGGGGCCCCCTGGAGCGCTGAAGCTTTCTTT. Amino acids: CARSPGTGAPWSAEAFF.